These T cell receptor beta chains were read from a single sample in a study of tumor-infiltrating lymphocytes in primary liver carcinoma. TCRdb called the multiplex PCR reads again in MiXCR, with one record for every CDR3 protein. The top ten clones hold 20% to 30% of a sample with some 51,000 distinct CDR3 sequences, about 80% of them seen once. Material for sequencing was liver tumor tissue from sampling region 3. The source is a middle-aged man with primary liver carcinoma and hepatitis B virus infection. Each CDR3 is given with its conserved first and last residue. The D gene is left open where the match is weak.

V gene,D gene,J gene,CDR3 protein
TRBV29-1,-,TRBJ1-1,CSMTRLGGNGDAFF
TRBV9,TRBD2,TRBJ2-2,CAGSVGGTGELFF
TRBV6-5,-,TRBJ2-7,CARSYSPLSSEQYF
TRBV6-2/TRBV6-3,-,TRBJ2-7,CVSSYTSWSSYEQYF
TRBV6-1,TRBD2,TRBJ2-3,CASSLRPGLAGGPGTDTQYF
TRBV7-3,TRBD2,TRBJ2-3,CASTKTSGSTDTQYF
TRBV11-2,TRBD2,TRBJ2-7,CASSQYSGGDYEQHF
TRBV6-6,-,TRBJ1-5,CASRRDGRAYTGNQHQHF
TRBV29-1,-,TRBJ2-3,CSAEDNTGTDTQYF
TRBV29-1,-,TRBJ2-7,CGVRPQDASYEQYF
TRBV2,-,TRBJ2-3,CASSFTPSAADTQYF
TRBV7-8,TRBD2,TRBJ2-2,CASNSLASGGRGGELFF
TRBV7-9,-,TRBJ2-6,CASIGGDSGANVLTF
TRBV5-1,TRBD1,TRBJ2-5,CASSIGGLGETQYF
TRBV12-3/TRBV12-4,TRBD1,TRBJ2-2,CASSRQGINTVELFF
TRBV5-1,-,TRBJ2-2,CASSLMFGGTVYTGELFF
TRBV30,TRBD1,TRBJ1-2,CAWRQTGGRLYGYTF
TRBV10-1,-,TRBJ1-2,CANSDSWRKSGYTF
TRBV4-1,TRBD1,TRBJ1-2,CASSQVEGTGYYGYTF
TRBV29-1,-,TRBJ2-3,CSASQLSAESTDMQYF
TRBV14,-,TRBJ2-5,CASSQDAGHREAQYF
TRBV7-8,-,TRBJ2-1,CASSPPAPSPYNEQFF
TRBV11-1,-,TRBJ2-3,CVSSLGTSTLTDTQYF
TRBV5-5,-,TRBJ2-3,CASSYTDTQYF
TRBV28,-,TRBJ2-5,CASSSALGAWETQYF
TRBV4-1,-,TRBJ2-2,CASSLEEGLDIGELFF
TRBV12-3/TRBV12-4,TRBD1,TRBJ2-1,CVSSLPGTGLLGEQFF
TRBV20-1,TRBD2,TRBJ2-1,CSASTLAGGYNEQFF
TRBV10-1,-,TRBJ1-2,CASSESRDYVYTF
TRBV11-3,TRBD1,TRBJ2-5,CASSPGTAHGIRYF
TRBV6-5,TRBD1,TRBJ1-2,CASSVQGGKGGYTF
TRBV11-2,-,TRBJ2-1,CANSLNDVYEQSF
TRBV12-3/TRBV12-4,-,TRBJ2-1,CASSHRPYNEQFF
TRBV11-2,TRBD1,TRBJ2-7,CACSSIGGRRYEQYF
TRBV6-6,-,TRBJ1-2,CAISDRIYGYTF
TRBV29-1,TRBD1,TRBJ2-3,CSVDLPSGSLGTDMQYF
TRBV5-4,TRBD2,TRBJ2-5,CANSGETERETQYF
TRBV11-2,-,TRBJ2-1,CASSSPGGGKEQFF
TRBV11-2,-,TRBJ2-7,CASSLIDMGIGYSYEQYF
TRBV28,-,TRBJ2-5,CASTFRAETQYF
TRBV4-1,TRBD1,TRBJ2-2,CVSSRDRVFTWELLF
TRBV10-3,TRBD2,TRBJ2-7,CAISESLAGGGNEEYF
TRBV28,-,TRBJ1-3,CGSSFSPLGHLSGNIIYF
TRBV11-2,TRBD1,TRBJ2-7,CASSIDPTGQGSYEQYF
TRBV4-1,-,TRBJ2-5,CASSLRGDGQETQYF
TRBV11-2,-,TRBJ1-1,CANNLVGSPNTEAFF
TRBV6-1,TRBD2,TRBJ2-7,CVSGLAEDHEQYF
TRBV29-1,-,TRBJ2-7,CSVEEGAPSEQYF
TRBV7-6,TRBD2,TRBJ2-1,CASSPISGEAMYEQFF
TRBV5-1,TRBD2,TRBJ2-3,CASSLGRGNGDTQYF
TRBV30,-,TRBJ2-7,CAWSALRGTYEQYF
TRBV5-6,-,TRBJ2-1,CVSSLERAPMSYNEQFF
TRBV6-1,TRBD2,TRBJ2-3,CASSEQASGSYSTDTQYF